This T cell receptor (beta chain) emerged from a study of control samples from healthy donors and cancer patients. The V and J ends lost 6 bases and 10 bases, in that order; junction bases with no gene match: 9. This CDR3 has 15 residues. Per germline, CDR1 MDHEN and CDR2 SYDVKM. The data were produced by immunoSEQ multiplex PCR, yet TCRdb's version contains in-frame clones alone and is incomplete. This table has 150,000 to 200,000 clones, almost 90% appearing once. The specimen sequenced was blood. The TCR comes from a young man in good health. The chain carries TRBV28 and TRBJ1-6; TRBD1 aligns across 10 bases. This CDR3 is CASRGGQGEISPLHF. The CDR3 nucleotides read TGTGCCAGCAGGGGAGGACAGGGGGAAATATCACCCCTCCACTTT.